The entry below describes one TCR beta chain. The antigen is not known. This sample is part of a study of cytomegalovirus exposure and HLA in healthy donors. This CDR3 region has 14 residues. CDR1 and CDR2 from the germline V gene are SGHRS and YFSETQ. V shed 0 bases and J shed 7 bases, with 14 bases lying between them. Produced via immunoSEQ multiplex PCR; TCRdb's table is partial and in-frame only. The sample lists 100,000 or so clones; approximately 90% were seen once. Study-wide points: The investigators catalogued 164 TCR beta chains as cytomegalovirus-associated.

Source material: PBMCs. The clonotype originates from a woman aged 25 to 39 in good health and CMV-seronegative. The V gene is TRBV5-1, the J gene TRBJ2-7; possible D gene TRBD1, 6 bases. CDR3 DNA sequence: TGCGCCAGCAGCTTGGGGGCCGGACAGAGGGAGCAGTACTTC. Translated, it gives CASSLGAGQREQYF.